One and the same sample provided the 8 T cell receptor beta chains below, sequenced in a study of shared clonotypes between healthy human individuals. The assay was immunoSEQ multiplex PCR, and TCRdb's table has in-frame clones only and misses some. The sample gives about 2.3 million clones, 85% to 95% of which show up once; under 0.45% is in the top ten. Material: naive CD4+ T cells from PBMCs. Subset meaning: CD45RA+ positively selected. These receptor sequences come from a man between 18 and 29 years old in good health. Some clones in this sample may be carry-over from other donors' samples.

This clone was found once. This chain links TRBV28 with TRBJ2-3; tentative D call: TRBD2 (7 bases). The CDR3 has 15 residues. With 7 bases removed from V and 3 bases from J, the gap between germline ends came to 17 bases. In germline, CDR1 is MDHEN, CDR2 SYDVKM. CDR3 residues: CASKGLGGGTDTQYF. In DNA form, the CDR3 reads TGTGCCAGCAAGGGCCTAGGGGGGGGGACAGATACGCAGTATTTT.

As concerns this clone: At the DNA level, this CDR3 is encoded by other sequences in the same sample as well. The CDR3 loop reads CASSPGQSEKLFF. The CDR3 nucleotides read TGTGCCAGCTCACCCGGACAGAGCGAAAAACTGTTTTTT. The rearrangement joins TRBV18 to TRBJ1-4, with D perhaps TRBD1 (6 bases). V was pared by 3 bases and J by 8 bases, with 10 bases between. CDR1 KGHSH and CDR2 LQKENI come from the germline V gene. The CDR3 totals 13 residues.

V usage is TRBV7-3 and J usage is TRBJ1-1, with D tentatively TRBD1 (6 bases). CDR1 and CDR2 from the germline V gene are SGHTA and FQGTGA. CDR3 length: 13 amino acids. Deletions cut 5 bases from V and 4 bases from J, with 11 bases between. This CDR3 is CASSRTGSTEAFF. CDR3 sequence (DNA): TGTGCCAGCAGCCGTACAGGGTCCACTGAAGCTTTCTTT.

V and J are TRBV5-1 and TRBJ2-7, with 12 bases fitting TRBD2. The CDR3 loop spans 13 amino acids. J lost 6 bases, V lost 7 bases, and 5 bases had no gene match. Looked up from germline, CDR1 is SGHRS and CDR2 is YFSETQ. DNA for the CDR3: TGCGCCAGCCGGTCGACTAGCGGGAGCGAGCAGTACTTC. Translated, it gives CASRSTSGSEQYF.

This clone is a singleton in its sample. The chain links TRBV7-9 to TRBJ1-2; D call uncertain. The CDR3 covers 17 residues. Per germline, CDR1 SEHNR and CDR2 FQNEAQ (reference sequence). The V and J ends lost 2 bases and 4 bases respectively, with 20 bases between them. The CDR3 reads CASSLNRGRALGYGYTF. The CDR3 nucleotides read TGTGCCAGCAGCTTAAATCGGGGAAGGGCCTTGGGCTATGGCTACACCTTC.

This clone is a singleton in its sample. The chain links TRBV25-1 to TRBJ2-1; TRBD2 matches at 7 bases. Trimming cost V 5 bases and J 6 bases; bases outside gene matches: 10. There are 15 residues in the CDR3. Germline V gene data show CDR1 as MGHDK and CDR2 as SYGVNS. CDR3 region: CASSPYGTTLNEQFF. The CDR3 DNA follows: TGTGCCAGCAGTCCGTACGGGACTACTCTCAATGAGCAGTTCTTC.

J is TRBJ2-7 and V is TRBV6-6; possible D gene TRBD1, 5 bases. V lost 2 bases, J lost 3 bases, and 17 bases lay in between. CDR1 and CDR2 from the germline V gene are MNHNY and SVGAGI (reference sequence). The CDR3 totals 16 residues. The CDR3 sequence: CASSYPPGLGGYEQYF. CDR3 DNA: TGTGCCAGCAGTTACCCCCCAGGGCTAGGTGGCTACGAGCAGTACTTC.

The chain uses TRBV6-5 and TRBJ2-1; 7 bases map to TRBD2. The J segment lost 0 bases and the V segment lost 4 bases, leaving 6 bases of the junction unmatched. CDR1 is MNHEY and CDR2 is SVGAGI in the germline V gene. The length of the CDR3 is 16 residues. The CDR3 spells CASSFASGYSYNEQFF. The CDR3 bases are TGTGCCAGCAGTTTCGCTAGCGGTTACTCCTACAATGAGCAGTTCTTC.